This TCR beta chain was identified in a study of vaccination and CD4 T cells after COVID-19. The Oncomine TCR Beta short-read assay sequenced DNA from cultured CD4+ T cells. TCRdb independently ran MiXCR on the PCR reads; one entry per CDR3 protein. This sample has about 9,500 distinct CDR3 sequences, with roughly 64% found just once. The treatment was: approximately nine-day PBMC culture with coronavirus spike peptide pools or control peptides (ViraFEST assay). The authors replaced half the medium with fresh IL-2 medium on days 3 and 7. The V gene's germline CDR1 is SGHTA and CDR2 FQGTGA. Germline trimming cut 0 bases from V and 6 bases from J; bases unmatched to any gene: 7. The CDR3 contains 17 residues. To note about this clonotype: Antigen unknown.

The rearrangement joins TRBV7-3 to TRBJ2-2, with 10 bases identical to TRBD2. The receptor was derived from a human donor who had recovered from COVID-19. The material sequenced was CD4+ T cells from blood, cultured in vitro. This CDR3 is CASSLTIAGGEAGELFF. In DNA, the CDR3 is TGTGCCAGCAGCTTAACCATAGCGGGGGGTGAGGCCGGGGAGCTGTTTTTT.